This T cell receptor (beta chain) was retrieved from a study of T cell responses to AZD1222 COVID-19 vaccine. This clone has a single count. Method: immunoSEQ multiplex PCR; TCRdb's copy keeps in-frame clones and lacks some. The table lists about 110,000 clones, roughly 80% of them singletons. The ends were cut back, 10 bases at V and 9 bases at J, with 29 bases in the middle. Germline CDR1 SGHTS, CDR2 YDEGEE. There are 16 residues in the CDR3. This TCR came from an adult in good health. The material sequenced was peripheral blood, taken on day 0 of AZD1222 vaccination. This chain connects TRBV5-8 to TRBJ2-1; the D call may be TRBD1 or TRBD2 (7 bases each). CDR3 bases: TGTGCCCAAGAAGGGGGCTCCGGGGGGCCGAGGGGTGAGCAGTTCTTC. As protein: CAQEGGSGGPRGEQFF. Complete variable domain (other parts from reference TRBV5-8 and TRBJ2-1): EAGVTQSPTHLIKTRGQQATLRCSPISGHTSVYWYQQALGLGLQFLLWYDEGEERNRGNFPPRFSGRQFPNYSSELNVNALELEDSALYLCAQEGGSGGPRGEQFFGPGTRLTVL.